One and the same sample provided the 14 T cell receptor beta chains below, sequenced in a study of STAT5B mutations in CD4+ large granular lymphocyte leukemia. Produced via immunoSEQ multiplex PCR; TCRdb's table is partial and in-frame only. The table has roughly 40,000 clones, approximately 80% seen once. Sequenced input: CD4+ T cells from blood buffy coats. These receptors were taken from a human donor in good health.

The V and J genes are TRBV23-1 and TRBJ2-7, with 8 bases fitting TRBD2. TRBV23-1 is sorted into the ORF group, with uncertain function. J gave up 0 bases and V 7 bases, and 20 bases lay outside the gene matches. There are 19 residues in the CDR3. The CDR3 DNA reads TGCGCCAGCATCCGAAGGGCGGGCTTACTAGCGGTCCGCTCCTACGAGCAGTACTTC. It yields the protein CASIRRAGLLAVRSYEQYF.

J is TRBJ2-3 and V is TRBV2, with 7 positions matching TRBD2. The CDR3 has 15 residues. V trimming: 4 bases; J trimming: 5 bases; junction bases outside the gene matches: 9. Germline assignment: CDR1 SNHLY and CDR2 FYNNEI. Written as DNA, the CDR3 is TGTGCCAGCAGTGTACGAGAGGCGGGAGAAGATACGCAGTATTTT. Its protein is CASSVREAGEDTQYF.

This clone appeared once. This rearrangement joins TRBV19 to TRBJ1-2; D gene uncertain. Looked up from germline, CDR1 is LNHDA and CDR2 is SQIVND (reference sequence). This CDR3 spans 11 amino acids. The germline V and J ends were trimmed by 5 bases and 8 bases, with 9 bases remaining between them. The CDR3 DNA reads TGTGCCAGTAGTTCCCCCGGGGGCTACACCTTC. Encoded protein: CASSSPGGYTF.

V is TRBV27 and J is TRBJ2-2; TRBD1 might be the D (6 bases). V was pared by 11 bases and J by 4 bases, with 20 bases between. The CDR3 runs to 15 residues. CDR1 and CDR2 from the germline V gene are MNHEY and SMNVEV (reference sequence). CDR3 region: CAARPGGSITGELFF. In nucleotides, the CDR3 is TGTGCCGCCCGCCCTGGGGGCAGTATCACCGGGGAGCTGTTTTTT.

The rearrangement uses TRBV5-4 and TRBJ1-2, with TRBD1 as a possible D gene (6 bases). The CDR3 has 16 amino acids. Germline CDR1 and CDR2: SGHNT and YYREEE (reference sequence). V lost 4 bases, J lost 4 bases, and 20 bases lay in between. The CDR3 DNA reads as TGTGCCAGCAGCGGAGGACAGACTCCTTATCTCTATGGCTACACCTTC. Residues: CASSGGQTPYLYGYTF.

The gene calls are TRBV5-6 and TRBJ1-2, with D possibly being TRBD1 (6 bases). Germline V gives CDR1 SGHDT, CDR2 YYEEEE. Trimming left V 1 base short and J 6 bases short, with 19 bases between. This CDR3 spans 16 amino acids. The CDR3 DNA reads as TGTGCCAGCAGCTTGCCCACAGGGCTTGGCCAGGATGGCTACACCTTC. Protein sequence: CASSLPTGLGQDGYTF.

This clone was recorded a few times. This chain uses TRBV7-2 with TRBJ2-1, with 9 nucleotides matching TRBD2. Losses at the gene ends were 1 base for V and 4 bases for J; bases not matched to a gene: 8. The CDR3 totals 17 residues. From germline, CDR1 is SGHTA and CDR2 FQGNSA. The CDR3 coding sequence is TGTGCCAGCAGCTTAGTGGGGGCTAGCGGGATTTACAATGAGCAGTTCTTC. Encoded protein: CASSLVGASGIYNEQFF.

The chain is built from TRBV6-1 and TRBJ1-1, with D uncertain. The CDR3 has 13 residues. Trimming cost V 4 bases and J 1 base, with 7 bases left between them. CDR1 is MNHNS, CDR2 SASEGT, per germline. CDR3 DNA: TGTGCCAGCAGTGGACTTAGGAACACTGAAGCTTTCTTT. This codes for CASSGLRNTEAFF.

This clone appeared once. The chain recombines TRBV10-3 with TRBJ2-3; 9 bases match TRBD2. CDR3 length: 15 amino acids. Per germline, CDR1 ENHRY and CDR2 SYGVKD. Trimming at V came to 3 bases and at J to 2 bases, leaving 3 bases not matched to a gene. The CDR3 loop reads CAISDLAGPTDTQYF. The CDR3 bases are TGTGCCATCAGTGACCTAGCGGGGCCCACAGATACGCAGTATTTT.

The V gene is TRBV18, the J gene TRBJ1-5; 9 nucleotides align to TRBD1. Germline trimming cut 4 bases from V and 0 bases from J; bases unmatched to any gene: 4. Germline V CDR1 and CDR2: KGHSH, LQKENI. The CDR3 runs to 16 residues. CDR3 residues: CASSRDRASSNQPQHF. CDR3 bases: TGTGCCAGCTCACGGGACAGGGCCTCTAGCAATCAGCCCCAGCATTTT.

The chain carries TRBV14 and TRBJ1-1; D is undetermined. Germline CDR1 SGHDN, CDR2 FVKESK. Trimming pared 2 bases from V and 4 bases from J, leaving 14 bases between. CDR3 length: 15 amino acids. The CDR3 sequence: CASSQWRSSSTEAFF. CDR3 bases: TGTGCCAGCAGCCAATGGAGGTCGTCGTCCACTGAAGCTTTCTTT.

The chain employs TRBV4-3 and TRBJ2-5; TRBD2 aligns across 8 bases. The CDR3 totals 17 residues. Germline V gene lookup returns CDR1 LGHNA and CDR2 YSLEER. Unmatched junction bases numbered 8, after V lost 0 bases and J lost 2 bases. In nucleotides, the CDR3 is TGCGCCAGCAGCCAAGATGAGCGGGGGTTCGTACAAGAGACCCAGTACTTC. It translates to CASSQDERGFVQETQYF.

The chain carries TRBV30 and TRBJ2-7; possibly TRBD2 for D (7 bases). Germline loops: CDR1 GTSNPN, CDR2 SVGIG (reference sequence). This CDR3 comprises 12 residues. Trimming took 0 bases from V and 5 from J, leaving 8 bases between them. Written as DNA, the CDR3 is TGTGCCTGGAGTGTAGGGGGGGACGAGCAGTACTTC. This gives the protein CAWSVGGDEQYF.

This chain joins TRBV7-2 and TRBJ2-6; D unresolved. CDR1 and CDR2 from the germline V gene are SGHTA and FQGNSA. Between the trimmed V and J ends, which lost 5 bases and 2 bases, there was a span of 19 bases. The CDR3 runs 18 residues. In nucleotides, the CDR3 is TGTGCCAGCAGCAACATCGGTACTGTGGGCACTGGGGCCAACGTCCTGACTTTC. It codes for CASSNIGTVGTGANVLTF.